This TCR beta chain was retrieved from a study of cytomegalovirus exposure and HLA in healthy donors. As for the study in general: A subsequent analysis stated that the roughly 130 validation repertoires were run on the same platform as the approximately 700 first-cohort repertoires.

This clone was seen just once. Measured with immunoSEQ multiplex PCR; TCRdb has only the in-frame clones, and not every one. Of over 200,000 clones listed, approximately 80% are singletons. Specimen: PBMCs. This TCR derives from a woman in her thirties in good health and CMV-seropositive.

CDR3 DNA: TGTGCTAGTGGTAGGTCTCGGGACTCTGGAAACACCATATATTTT. Translating it yields CASGRSRDSGNTIYF. V usage is TRBV12-5 and J usage is TRBJ1-3; D not resolved. CDR1 and CDR2 from the germline V gene are LGHNT and FRNRAP. With 5 bases removed from V and 0 bases from J, the gap between germline ends came to 11 bases. This CDR3 region has 15 residues.